The T cell receptor beta chain described here comes from a study of neurological immune-mediated disorders. Each TCR transcript was tagged with a 10-nucleotide random UMI during 5'RACE. Every sequencing run generated over 180 million TCR-beta sequences from 15-18 subjects. TCRdb re-called the 5' RACE reads through MiXCR, storing one row per CDR3 protein. The sample shows about 55,000 distinct CDR3 sequences, 4% of them seen only once. This clonotype was observed at least ten times. The antigen is not known. CDR1 MNHNS and CDR2 SASEGT come from the germline V gene. V shed 7 bases and J shed 0 bases, with 15 bases lying between them. The CDR3 contains 15 residues. Study observations and caveats: Neither clinical nor MRI features showed any association with the multiple sclerosis repertoire cluster, and the authors stated that larger cohorts are needed.

The sorted libraries took about a million CD4+ or CD8+ T cells. The TCR was taken from a woman in her thirties or forties with multiple sclerosis. Sequenced: CD4+ T cells from blood. This rearrangement joins TRBV6-1 to TRBJ1-1, with D perhaps TRBD1 (5 bases). CDR3 in amino acids: CASISGWGLNTEAFF. For the CDR3, the DNA is TGTGCCAGCATTTCAGGGTGGGGGTTGAACACTGAAGCTTTCTTT.